The clone carrying this T cell receptor beta chain was found many times. Its antigen is undetermined. The data were taken from a study of T cells after posttransplantation cyclophosphamide. General study findings and limits: Later post-transplant blood repertoires were often dominated by donor CD8+ memory clones. Recipient CMV seropositivity and CMV reactivation strongly tracked TRB clonality.

V lost 3 bases to trimming and J lost 0 bases; unmatched junction nucleotides: 5. Per the germline V gene, CDR1 is LNHDA and CDR2 is SQIVND (reference sequence). This CDR3 comprises 15 residues. Sequenced by immunoSEQ multiplex PCR; TCRdb stores in-frame clones only, minus some. The sample contains 35,000 to 40,000 clones, none occurring once; 2% to 3% lies in the top ten. This sequence originates from a man in his fifties in good health, CMV-negative, and a related stem cell transplant donor. Sample: PBMCs. The chain joins TRBV19 to TRBJ2-7, with 7 bases fitting TRBD1. The CDR3 DNA is TGTGCCAGTAGTATTGAGACAGGGATCTCCTACGAGCAGTACTTC. This sequence encodes CASSIETGISYEQYF.